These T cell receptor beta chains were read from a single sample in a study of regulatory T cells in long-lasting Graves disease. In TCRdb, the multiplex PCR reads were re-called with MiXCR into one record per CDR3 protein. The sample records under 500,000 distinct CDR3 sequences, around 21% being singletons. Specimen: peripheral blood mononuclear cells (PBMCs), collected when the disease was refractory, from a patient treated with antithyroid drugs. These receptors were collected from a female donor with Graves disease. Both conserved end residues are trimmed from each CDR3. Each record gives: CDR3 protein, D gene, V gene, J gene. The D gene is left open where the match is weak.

ASTPERREQY,-,TRBV7-9,TRBJ2-7
ASSVTGQTSYEQY,TRBD1,TRBV9,TRBJ2-7
SVRRGYEQY,-,TRBV29-1,TRBJ2-7
ASSLNTGYEQC,-,TRBV7-3,TRBJ2-7
ASRSGTGRGYT,TRBD1,TRBV28,TRBJ1-2
ASSFLGRGVLGPGESYSYNEQF,-,TRBV28,TRBJ2-1
SVEEWGAVGETQY,-,TRBV29-1,TRBJ2-5
ASSEALIKPQH,-,TRBV2,TRBJ1-5
ASSRTTENTEAF,-,TRBV27,TRBJ1-1
AISESRTGGANTEAF,TRBD1,TRBV10-3,TRBJ1-1
ASSHTGVNEKLF,TRBD1,TRBV5-6,TRBJ1-4
ASSSTGLPSSEQY,-,TRBV28,TRBJ2-7
ASSSRKTGNRETQY,-,TRBV2,TRBJ2-5
ASRFDRNGYEQY,-,TRBV6-1,TRBJ2-7
ASSLTQGIRRNQPQH,-,TRBV28,TRBJ1-5
ASSSGQGGNQPQH,TRBD1,TRBV19,TRBJ1-5